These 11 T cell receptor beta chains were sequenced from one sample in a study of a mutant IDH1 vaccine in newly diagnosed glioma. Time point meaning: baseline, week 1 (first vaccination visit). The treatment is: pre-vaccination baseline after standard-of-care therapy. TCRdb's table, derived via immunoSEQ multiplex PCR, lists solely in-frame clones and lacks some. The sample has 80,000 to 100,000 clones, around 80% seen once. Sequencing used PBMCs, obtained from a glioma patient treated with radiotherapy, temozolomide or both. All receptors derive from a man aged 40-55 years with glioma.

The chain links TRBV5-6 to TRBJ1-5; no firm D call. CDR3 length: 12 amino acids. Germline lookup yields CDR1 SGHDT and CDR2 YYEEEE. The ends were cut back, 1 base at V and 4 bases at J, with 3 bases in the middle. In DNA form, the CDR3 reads TGTGCCAGCAGCTTGCCTAATCAGCCCCAGCATTTT. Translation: CASSLPNQPQHF.

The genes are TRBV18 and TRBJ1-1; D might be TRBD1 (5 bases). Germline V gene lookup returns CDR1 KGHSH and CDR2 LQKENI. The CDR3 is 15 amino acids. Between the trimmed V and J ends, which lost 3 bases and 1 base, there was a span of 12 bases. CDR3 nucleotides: TGTGCCAGCTCACCCATGGACATTTGGAACACTGAAGCTTTCTTT. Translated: CASSPMDIWNTEAFF.

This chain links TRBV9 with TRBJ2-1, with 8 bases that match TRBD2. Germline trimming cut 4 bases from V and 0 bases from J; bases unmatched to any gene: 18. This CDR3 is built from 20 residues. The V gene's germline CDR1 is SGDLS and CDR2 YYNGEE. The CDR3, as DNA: TGTGCCAGCAGCCCCAGGGGTAGCGGGGCAACGAAGAGCTCCTACAATGAGCAGTTCTTC. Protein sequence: CASSPRGSGATKSSYNEQFF.

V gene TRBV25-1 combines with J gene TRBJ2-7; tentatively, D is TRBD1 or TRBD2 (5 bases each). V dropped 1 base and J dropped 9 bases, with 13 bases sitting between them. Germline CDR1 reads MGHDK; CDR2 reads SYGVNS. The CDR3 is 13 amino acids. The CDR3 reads CASSELGPAAQYF. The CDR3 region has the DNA TGTGCCAGCAGTGAATTGGGACCAGCCGCGCAGTACTTC.

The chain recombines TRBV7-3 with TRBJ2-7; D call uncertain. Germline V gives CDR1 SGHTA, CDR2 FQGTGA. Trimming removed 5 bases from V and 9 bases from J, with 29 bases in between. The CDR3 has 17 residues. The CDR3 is CASSPDPTPSPTVGQYF. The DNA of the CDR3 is TGTGCCAGCAGCCCCGACCCGACGCCCTCCCCTACGGTTGGGCAGTACTTC.

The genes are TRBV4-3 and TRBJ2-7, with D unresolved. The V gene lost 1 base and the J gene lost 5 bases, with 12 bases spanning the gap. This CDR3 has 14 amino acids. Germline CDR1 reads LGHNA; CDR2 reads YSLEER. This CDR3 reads CASSQAIKWDEQYF. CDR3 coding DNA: TGCGCCAGCAGCCAAGCTATCAAGTGGGACGAGCAGTACTTC.

CDR3 nucleotide sequence: TGTGCCAGCAGCCCACTAGGGGGCTCTACTGGGGGTGGAGAGTTCTTC. Translated, it gives CASSPLGGSTGGGEFF. The rearrangement links TRBV7-9 to TRBJ2-1; 7 bases map to TRBD1. The germline V gene has CDR1 SEHNR and CDR2 FQNEAQ (reference sequence). J lost 14 bases, V lost 5 bases, and 21 bases had no gene match. The CDR3 runs to 16 residues.

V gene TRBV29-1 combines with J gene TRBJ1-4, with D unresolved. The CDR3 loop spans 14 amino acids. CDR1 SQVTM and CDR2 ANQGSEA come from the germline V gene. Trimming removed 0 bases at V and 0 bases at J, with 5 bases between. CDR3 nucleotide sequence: TGCAGCGTTGAAGATGCTGCAACTAATGAAAAACTGTTTTTT. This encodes CSVEDAATNEKLFF.

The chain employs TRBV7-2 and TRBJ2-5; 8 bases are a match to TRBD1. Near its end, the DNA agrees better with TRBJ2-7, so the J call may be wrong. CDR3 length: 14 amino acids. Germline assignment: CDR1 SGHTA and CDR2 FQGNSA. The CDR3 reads CASSLPGQGREQYF. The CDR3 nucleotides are TGTGCCAGCAGCTTACCCGGACAGGGCCGCGAGCAGTACTTC.

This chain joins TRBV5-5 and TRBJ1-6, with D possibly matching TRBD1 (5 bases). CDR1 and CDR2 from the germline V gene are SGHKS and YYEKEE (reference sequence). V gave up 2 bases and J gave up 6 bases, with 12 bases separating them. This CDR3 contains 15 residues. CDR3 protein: CASSFAPDSNSPLHF. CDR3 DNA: TGTGCCAGCAGCTTCGCGCCAGACAGTAATTCACCCCTCCACTTT.

The CDR3 DNA follows: TGTGCCAGCAGGGGAGAGCAGTACTTC. Translation: CASRGEQYF. The chain combines TRBV5-4 with TRBJ2-7; D call uncertain. The V gene lost 5 bases and the J gene lost 7 bases, with 4 bases spanning the gap. Germline-derived CDR1 and CDR2 are SGHNT and YYREEE (reference sequence). CDR3 length: 9 residues.